Listed below are T cell receptor beta chains from one sample, sequenced in a study of shared clonotypes between healthy human individuals. TCRdb's copy holds only in-frame clones and misses some; the assay was immunoSEQ multiplex PCR. Here the sample spans about a million clones, 65% to 80% being singletons. Material for sequencing was memory CD4+ T cells sorted from blood. The receptor set was obtained from a man in his late teens or twenties in good health. CDR3s include the opening cysteine and the closing phenylalanine or tryptophan. Fields, in order: CDR3 DNA, CDR3 protein, V gene, D gene, clone size, J gene. D genes are given only for firm matches. Some rows have no size entry. The others give once, few or many, or a class for an expanded clone.

CDR3 DNA: TGTGCCAGCAGCTATCATAATTCACCCCTCCACTTT
CDR3 protein: CASSYHNSPLHF
V gene: TRBV11-2
D gene: NA
clone size: NA
J gene: TRBJ1-6

CDR3 DNA: TGTGCCAGCAGCTTAATCGGTCCTGGCGACTATGGCTACACCTTC
CDR3 protein: CASSLIGPGDYGYTF
V gene: TRBV7-9
D gene: NA
clone size: NA
J gene: TRBJ1-2

CDR3 DNA: TGTGCCAGCAGCCCCCGGGGGGCGCGTGAGCAGTTCTTC
CDR3 protein: CASSPRGAREQFF
V gene: TRBV7-2
D gene: NA
clone size: NA
J gene: TRBJ2-1

CDR3 DNA: TGTGCCAGCAGTGATACGTTGGGAGCAGGGACGTATTTGGAGGAGACCCAGTACTTC
CDR3 protein: CASSDTLGAGTYLEETQYF
V gene: TRBV6-1
D gene: NA
clone size: few
J gene: TRBJ2-5

CDR3 DNA: TGTGCCAGCTCAACTGACAGGGACGGCCCTAAACTGTTTTTT
CDR3 protein: CASSTDRDGPKLFF
V gene: TRBV18
D gene: TRBD1
clone size: NA
J gene: TRBJ1-4

CDR3 DNA: TGTGCCAGCAGCTCTGAGTCCGGGACGGGAGAGACCCAGTACTTC
CDR3 protein: CASSSESGTGETQYF
V gene: TRBV5-4
D gene: NA
clone size: few
J gene: TRBJ2-5

CDR3 DNA: TGTGCCAGCATGAAGGACAGGGTAGACGGGGAGCTGTTTTTT
CDR3 protein: CASMKDRVDGELFF
V gene: TRBV2
D gene: TRBD1
clone size: NA
J gene: TRBJ2-2

CDR3 DNA: TGTGCCAGAAGCTTGTGGGCTGACGGGGGCTACGAGCAGTACTTC
CDR3 protein: CARSLWADGGYEQYF
V gene: TRBV5-3
D gene: NA
clone size: NA
J gene: TRBJ2-7

CDR3 DNA: TGTGCCAGCAGTGTAAACAGGGGGCTCGGCGAGCAGTACTTC
CDR3 protein: CASSVNRGLGEQYF
V gene: TRBV6-1
D gene: TRBD1
clone size: NA
J gene: TRBJ2-7

CDR3 DNA: TGTGCCAGCAGGCGGTCTAAAACCGGGGGAAACACCATATATTTT
CDR3 protein: CASRRSKTGGNTIYF
V gene: TRBV6-5
D gene: NA
clone size: NA
J gene: TRBJ1-3

CDR3 DNA: TGTGCCAGCTCACCACCTAGACCTAAAGTTGGCTACACCTTC
CDR3 protein: CASSPPRPKVGYTF
V gene: TRBV18
D gene: NA
clone size: few
J gene: TRBJ1-2

CDR3 DNA: TGTGCCAGCCAGGCGGCAGGAGGCAATCAGCCCCAGCATTTT
CDR3 protein: CASQAAGGNQPQHF
V gene: TRBV11-2
D gene: NA
clone size: NA
J gene: TRBJ1-5

CDR3 DNA: TGCAGCGTAGCGGGACTAGCGGGAGTGGATGAGCAGTTCTTC
CDR3 protein: CSVAGLAGVDEQFF
V gene: TRBV29-1
D gene: TRBD2
clone size: NA
J gene: TRBJ2-1

CDR3 DNA: TGTGCCAGCGGGGAAGGGGGACAGCCCCACGGCTACACCTTC
CDR3 protein: CASGEGGQPHGYTF
V gene: TRBV28
D gene: TRBD1
clone size: NA
J gene: TRBJ1-2

CDR3 DNA: TGTGCCAGCTCACGAGAGCAGGGTACCTACAATGAGCAGTTCTTC
CDR3 protein: CASSREQGTYNEQFF
V gene: TRBV18
D gene: NA
clone size: NA
J gene: TRBJ2-1

CDR3 DNA: TGTGCCATCAGTGATGGGGCCTCCAGCCAAGAGACCCAGTACTTC
CDR3 protein: CAISDGASSQETQYF
V gene: TRBV10-3
D gene: NA
clone size: NA
J gene: TRBJ2-5

CDR3 DNA: TGTGCCACCGGTCGGGCAGGGGATAGCAATCAGCCCCAGCATTTT
CDR3 protein: CATGRAGDSNQPQHF
V gene: TRBV19
D gene: NA
clone size: NA
J gene: TRBJ1-5

CDR3 DNA: TGTGCCAGCAGTTACACCCACGGGGGGGGCACTGAAGCTTTCTTT
CDR3 protein: CASSYTHGGGTEAFF
V gene: TRBV6-5
D gene: NA
clone size: NA
J gene: TRBJ1-1

CDR3 DNA: TGTGCCAGCAGCCCCCGGACTAGCTCCGTGGGGACCCAGTACTTC
CDR3 protein: CASSPRTSSVGTQYF
V gene: TRBV6-6
D gene: TRBD2
clone size: once
J gene: TRBJ2-5

CDR3 DNA: TGCGCCAGCAGCCAAGAGGTTAGCGGGAGAGACTCCTACAATGAGCAGTTCTTC
CDR3 protein: CASSQEVSGRDSYNEQFF
V gene: TRBV4-3
D gene: TRBD2
clone size: NA
J gene: TRBJ2-1

CDR3 DNA: TGCGCCAGCAGCCCATCAGCTAGCGGGAGCACAGATACGCAGTATTTT
CDR3 protein: CASSPSASGSTDTQYF
V gene: TRBV5-1
D gene: TRBD2
clone size: NA
J gene: TRBJ2-3

CDR3 DNA: TGTGCCAGCAGAGGACAGGGCGTGAACTATGGCTACACCTTC
CDR3 protein: CASRGQGVNYGYTF
V gene: TRBV6-1
D gene: TRBD1
clone size: NA
J gene: TRBJ1-2

CDR3 DNA: TGTGCCAGTAGGGGCGCCTACGAGCAGTACTTC
CDR3 protein: CASRGAYEQYF
V gene: TRBV19
D gene: NA
clone size: NA
J gene: TRBJ2-7

CDR3 DNA: TGTGCCAGCAGCCAGGGGGCGGCCACTGAAGCTTTCTTT
CDR3 protein: CASSQGAATEAFF
V gene: TRBV6-1
D gene: TRBD1
clone size: few
J gene: TRBJ1-1

CDR3 DNA: TGTGCCAGCTCACCCGTGGCAGGGGTCGACGCGACCTACGAGCAGTACTTC
CDR3 protein: CASSPVAGVDATYEQYF
V gene: TRBV18
D gene: NA
clone size: NA
J gene: TRBJ2-7

CDR3 DNA: TGTGCCTGGAGGCAGACAGGAAAAAGCGAAAAACTGTTTTTT
CDR3 protein: CAWRQTGKSEKLFF
V gene: TRBV30
D gene: NA
clone size: NA
J gene: TRBJ1-4

CDR3 DNA: TGTGCCTGGGTCAGCGGGGGCTCTGAGCAGTTCTTC
CDR3 protein: CAWVSGGSEQFF
V gene: TRBV30
D gene: TRBD2
clone size: NA
J gene: TRBJ2-1

CDR3 DNA: TGCGCCAGCAGCAACCCGGGACTAGGGAGCACAGATACGCAGTATTTT
CDR3 protein: CASSNPGLGSTDTQYF
V gene: TRBV10-2
D gene: TRBD2
clone size: NA
J gene: TRBJ2-3

CDR3 DNA: TGTGCCAGTAGGCGACAGGGGGCCCCCTTTAATTCACCCCTCCACTTT
CDR3 protein: CASRRQGAPFNSPLHF
V gene: TRBV19
D gene: TRBD1
clone size: NA
J gene: TRBJ1-6

CDR3 DNA: TGTGCCAGCAGTGACGGACAGGAGAGCTCCTACGAGCAGTACTTC
CDR3 protein: CASSDGQESSYEQYF
V gene: TRBV6-6
D gene: TRBD1
clone size: NA
J gene: TRBJ2-7

CDR3 DNA: TGTGCCAGCAGCGTGGACAGGGGCGAGCAGTACTTC
CDR3 protein: CASSVDRGEQYF
V gene: TRBV9
D gene: TRBD1
clone size: NA
J gene: TRBJ2-7

CDR3 DNA: TGTGCCAGCAGTGATCCCGGTGTGACGGGTCTCTCCTACGAGCAGTACTTC
CDR3 protein: CASSDPGVTGLSYEQYF
V gene: TRBV25-1
D gene: NA
clone size: NA
J gene: TRBJ2-7

CDR3 DNA: TGTGCCAGCAGCTTCAGAGAGACCCAGTACTTC
CDR3 protein: CASSFRETQYF
V gene: TRBV28
D gene: NA
clone size: NA
J gene: TRBJ2-5

CDR3 DNA: TGCAGTGCTAGATATTCTACGGGAGCTTTCTTT
CDR3 protein: CSARYSTGAFF
V gene: TRBV20-1
D gene: NA
clone size: NA
J gene: TRBJ1-1

CDR3 DNA: TGTGCCAGTAGTCCGACAGGGGATGGGGTATTCCTAGCCAAAAACATTCAGTACTTC
CDR3 protein: CASSPTGDGVFLAKNIQYF
V gene: TRBV19
D gene: TRBD1
clone size: NA
J gene: TRBJ2-4

CDR3 DNA: TGTGCCAGCAGCGCCGGACGGAGCTCTGGAAACACCATATATTTT
CDR3 protein: CASSAGRSSGNTIYF
V gene: TRBV9
D gene: NA
clone size: many
J gene: TRBJ1-3

CDR3 DNA: TGTGCCACCAGCACACGGGACGGAAATAATGAAAAACTGTTTTTT
CDR3 protein: CATSTRDGNNEKLFF
V gene: TRBV15
D gene: NA
clone size: NA
J gene: TRBJ1-4

CDR3 DNA: TGTGCCAGCAGCTTAGCTGGACAGGGATTCGCGGGCTACACCTTC
CDR3 protein: CASSLAGQGFAGYTF
V gene: TRBV7-9
D gene: TRBD1
clone size: NA
J gene: TRBJ1-2

CDR3 DNA: TGCGCCAGCAGCTCCGGGGGTCGGGGCGGGACCCAGTACTTC
CDR3 protein: CASSSGGRGGTQYF
V gene: TRBV5-1
D gene: NA
clone size: NA
J gene: TRBJ2-5

CDR3 DNA: TGTGCCAGCAGTTTTACGGCGACTCAAGAGACCCAGTACTTC
CDR3 protein: CASSFTATQETQYF
V gene: TRBV28
D gene: NA
clone size: NA
J gene: TRBJ2-5

CDR3 DNA: TGTGCCAGCACCTTTGGGTACATCTCCTACGAGCAGTACTTC
CDR3 protein: CASTFGYISYEQYF
V gene: TRBV7-2
D gene: NA
clone size: NA
J gene: TRBJ2-7

CDR3 DNA: TGTGCCAGCAGCTTAAGTCCAGGAGGCTACGAGCAGTACTTC
CDR3 protein: CASSLSPGGYEQYF
V gene: TRBV7-9
D gene: NA
clone size: NA
J gene: TRBJ2-7